This T cell receptor beta chain was documented in a study of regulatory T cells in long-lasting Graves disease. Time point described: newly diagnosed GD, antithyroid drugs for less than 3 months. Construction of the TCR library relied on RNA isolated from PBMCs. The CDR3 runs to 16 residues. Germline assignment: CDR1 SGHRS and CDR2 YFSETQ. Germline trimming cut 3 bases from V and 8 bases from J; bases unmatched to any gene: 6. Library construction for TCR beta used iRepertoire HTBI primers and Arm-PCR of CDR3 regions. TCRdb analysed the multiplex PCR reads with MiXCR anew, one entry per CDR3 protein. Of more than 350,000 distinct CDR3 sequences in the sample, 14% to 15% were seen once. The sample was also linked to a second study, of T cells in Graves' hyperthyroidism and ophthalmopathy.

The origin of this receptor is a woman aged 25 to 39 with Graves disease. The genes are TRBV5-1 and TRBJ2-3; 16 bases map to TRBD2. This sample comprised peripheral blood mononuclear cells (PBMCs), obtained at new diagnosis, from a patient treated with antithyroid drugs. The CDR3 region is CASSWGLAGGSSTQYF. The CDR3 nucleotides read TGCGCCAGCAGCTGGGGACTAGCGGGAGGGAGTTCTACGCAGTATTTT.